This TCR beta chain derives from a study of blood T cells in healthy people across ages. Study-wide points: CMV status of donors was unknown, possibly confounding expanded clonotype changes. Both naive CD4+ cell counts and diversity were greater in long-lived donors than in aged donors.

Notes on this clonotype: Its matching antigen is unknown.

The CDR3 totals 15 residues. The germline V gene encodes CDR1 SGHAT and CDR2 FQNNGV. Trimming removed 6 bases from V and 11 bases from J; junction bases left unmatched: 18. It was with a sample-barcoded 5' primer and a J-beta primer mix that a second PCR of roughly 6 to 11 cycles was run. Using its own MiXCR run on the 5' RACE reads, TCRdb lists one record per CDR3 protein. Among 1.4 million to 1.5 million distinct CDR3 sequences listed, about 40% were seen once. About 10 milliliters of peripheral blood were drawn from each donor into EDTA-treated tubes. The sample taken for sequencing was blood. The V and J genes are TRBV11-2 and TRBJ2-5; 7 bases align to TRBD1. The source is a woman aged 18-30 years in good health. The CDR3 region has the DNA TGTGCCAGCAGGAAACCGGGACAGCGATACAATGAGCAGTACTTC. Translated: CASRKPGQRYNEQYF.